These 23 T cell receptor beta chains originate from one sample sequenced in a study of CD8+ T cells in alopecia areata. Following RNA extraction, reverse transcription yielded cDNA that acted as the sequencing template. Only in-frame clones appear in the TCRdb table, and some are missing; sequencing was by immunoSEQ multiplex PCR. The repertoire has fewer than 250,000 clones, about two fifths of them found once; the top ten carry roughly 0.5%. The treatment is: oral pan-JAK inhibitor, 5-10 mg twice daily. The material was CD4+ T cells sorted from blood, obtained around week 34, from a patient treated with tofacitinib. The receptors derive from a human donor with alopecia areata.

The sample holds a few counts of this clone. This chain connects TRBV7-2 to TRBJ2-1; TRBD2 agrees at 14 bases. The length of the CDR3 is 16 residues. Germline V gives CDR1 SGHTA, CDR2 FQGNSA. Trimming cost V 5 bases and J 7 bases; bases outside gene matches: 7. The chain's CDR3 is CASSPRLAGGPNEQFF. The CDR3 bases are TGTGCCAGCAGCCCCCGACTAGCGGGAGGGCCGAATGAGCAGTTCTTC. Looking up the rest from reference TRBV7-2 and TRBJ2-1 gives the full variable domain: GAGVSQSPSNKVTEKGKDVELRCDPISGHTALYWYRQSLGQGLEFLIYFQGNSAPDKSGLPSDRFSAERTGGSVSTLTIQRTQQEDSAVYLCASSPRLAGGPNEQFFGPGTRLTVL.

This clone was observed a few times. The chain combines TRBV7-9 with TRBJ1-4; 8 nucleotides align to TRBD1. Germline CDR1 SEHNR, CDR2 FQNEAQ (reference sequence). This CDR3 spans 15 amino acids. Trimming cost V 3 bases and J 4 bases; bases outside gene matches: 4. DNA of the CDR3: TGTGCCAGCAGCTTCGGGACAGGAAGTAATGAAAAACTGTTTTTT. It specifies CASSFGTGSNEKLFF.

The chain links TRBV29-1 to TRBJ1-2; D gene ambiguous. V lost 2 bases and J 1 base, leaving 11 bases between the germline ends. The CDR3 is made up of 14 amino acids. Germline CDR1 reads SQVTM; CDR2 reads ANQGSEA. DNA for the CDR3: TGCAGCGTTGAATGGAGGTCTTTTAACTATGGCTACACCTTC. Translation gives CSVEWRSFNYGYTF.

This clone was picked up a small number of times. The V call is TRBV5-1, the J call TRBJ1-1, with 7 bases that match TRBD1. The ends lost 7 bases at V and 1 base at J; junction bases unmatched: 7. Germline CDR1 reads SGHRS; CDR2 reads YFSETQ. The CDR3 totals 14 residues. CDR3 DNA: TGCGCCAGCCTGCGGGACAGCTCGAACACTGAAGCTTTCTTT. Translation gives CASLRDSSNTEAFF.

This clone was seen a single time. The CDR3 here is CATSTTGNRGYEQYF. CDR3 coding DNA: TGTGCCACCAGCACGACAGGGAATCGGGGGTACGAGCAGTACTTC. The J gene is TRBJ2-7, the V gene TRBV15; a weak D match, TRBD1 (7 bases). This CDR3 is built from 15 residues. Germline V gene sequence: CDR1 LNHNV, CDR2 YYDKDF (reference sequence). Trimming pared 4 bases from V and 4 bases from J, leaving 17 bases between.

This clone was counted a few times. The J gene is TRBJ1-5, the V gene TRBV2; D ambiguous. This CDR3 spans 15 amino acids. Per germline, CDR1 SNHLY and CDR2 FYNNEI. Deletions cut 3 bases from V and 8 bases from J, with 17 bases between. The DNA for the CDR3 is TGTGCCAGCAGTGAGGAGTCAAGGGTCGTAAAGCCCCAGCATTTT. Residues: CASSEESRVVKPQHF.

V and J are TRBV28 and TRBJ1-1; the D gene is possibly TRBD1 (6 bases). The CDR3 is 14 residues long. V was clipped by 5 bases and J by 8 bases, with 18 bases between them. Germline CDR1 reads MDHEN; CDR2 reads SYDVKM. Written as DNA, the CDR3 is TGTGCCAGCAGTCTCCCCTTGGGGGCACGGGAAGCTTTCTTT. This sequence encodes CASSLPLGAREAFF.

The chain combines TRBV4-1 with TRBJ2-1, with 9 nucleotides matching TRBD2. V lost 5 bases, J lost 7 bases, and 9 bases stayed unmatched. The CDR3 is made up of 15 amino acids. Germline V gene sequence: CDR1 MGHRA, CDR2 YSYEKL. The CDR3, as DNA: TGCGCCAGCAGCGGGTTAGCGGGGGTCCCGAATGAGCAGTTCTTC. This gives the protein CASSGLAGVPNEQFF.

This clone was found a few times. The CDR3 sequence: CSVEWAGDTDTQYF. DNA for the CDR3: TGCAGCGTTGAATGGGCGGGAGACACAGATACGCAGTATTTT. This sequence joins TRBV29-1 and TRBJ2-3; 7 bases are a match to TRBD2. The V and J ends lost 2 bases and 2 bases, in that order; junction bases with no gene match: 4. The CDR3 consists of 14 residues. In germline, CDR1 is SQVTM, CDR2 ANQGSEA.

To note about this clone: The junction departs from germline at one end; a sequencing error may be responsible. V usage is TRBV18 and J usage is TRBJ1-1; D is perhaps TRBD1 (6 bases). This CDR3 comprises 14 residues. CDR1 is KGHSH and CDR2 is LQKENI in the germline V gene. The DNA for the CDR3 is TGTGCCAGCTCCCCACAGGGAACTAGCGCTGAAGCTTTCTTT. It specifies CASSPQGTSAEAFF.

This clone was seen many times. This chain links TRBV30 with TRBJ2-6, with no clear D. Per the germline V gene, CDR1 is GTSNPN and CDR2 is SVGIG (reference sequence). Trimming removed 0 bases from V and 4 bases from J, with 4 bases in between. This CDR3 has 13 amino acids. The CDR3 bases are TGTGCCTGGAGTGTACAGGGGGCCAACGTCCTGACTTTC. This codes for CAWSVQGANVLTF.

This clone was recorded a few times. The rearrangement links TRBV5-1 to TRBJ2-7; D gene unclear. Trimming took off 6 bases at V and 0 bases at J, with 13 bases between the two ends. The CDR3 totals 14 residues. Germline values: CDR1 SGHRS, CDR2 YFSETQ. The CDR3 here is CASNSGPSSYEQYF. CDR3 DNA sequence: TGCGCCAGCAACTCCGGTCCGAGCTCCTACGAGCAGTACTTC.

In its sample, this clone was seen once. The CDR3 DNA is TGTGCCAGCAGTAGGGAGACTAGCGGGAGCAATGAGCAGTTCTTC. Its translation is CASSRETSGSNEQFF. The chain couples TRBV2 to TRBJ2-1; 12 bases align to TRBD2. Germline CDR1 and CDR2: SNHLY and FYNNEI. The CDR3 spans 15 residues. V was pared by 5 bases and J by 6 bases, with 5 bases of the junction left unmatched.

This clone has more than one count but fewer than ten. The genes are TRBV6-5 and TRBJ2-2; 8 bases map to TRBD1. J gave up 4 bases and V 6 bases, and 7 bases lay outside the gene matches. The CDR3 has 15 amino acids. CDR1 MNHEY and CDR2 SVGAGI come from the germline V gene. CDR3 loop: CASSPGGAGTGELFF. In DNA form, the CDR3 reads TGTGCCAGCAGCCCAGGGGGCGCGGGCACCGGGGAGCTGTTTTTT.

The V gene is TRBV5-1, the J gene TRBJ2-7; D remains ambiguous. V dropped 1 base and J dropped 2 bases, with 10 bases sitting between them. The CDR3 spans 14 residues. Germline V gene sequence: CDR1 SGHRS, CDR2 YFSETQ. The CDR3 nucleotides are TGCGCCAGCAGCTTGTCCGCCGGAACCTACGAGCAGTACTTC. Protein product: CASSLSAGTYEQYF. Looking up the rest from reference TRBV5-1 and TRBJ2-7 gives the full variable domain: KAGVTQTPRYLIKTRGQQVTLSCSPISGHRSVSWYQQTPGQGLQFLFEYFSETQRNKGNFPGRFSGRQFSNSRSEMNVSTLELGDSALYLCASSLSAGTYEQYFGPGTRLTVT.

V usage is TRBV30 and J usage is TRBJ1-1; D remains unclear. The germline V gene has CDR1 GTSNPN and CDR2 SVGIG (reference sequence). This CDR3 contains 15 residues. Trimming removed 1 base at V and 2 bases at J, with 14 bases between. In DNA form, the CDR3 reads TGTGCCTGGAGTGACAAGTGGCAGTCAAACACTGAAGCTTTCTTT. This translates into CAWSDKWQSNTEAFF.

V gene TRBV14 combines with J gene TRBJ2-5; D could derive from TRBD1 or TRBD2 (5 bases each). Trimming stripped 1 base from V and 2 bases from J, with 17 bases between. The CDR3 sequence is 17 residues long. CDR1 and CDR2 (germline): SGHDN, FVKESK. CDR3 bases: TGTGCCAGCAGCCAAGTCGGGGCTAGCCGGCTACAAGAGACCCAGTACTTC. Encoded protein: CASSQVGASRLQETQYF.

This clone was detected a few times. The J gene is TRBJ2-1, the V gene TRBV11-1; 13 bases agree with TRBD2. The J segment lost 5 bases and the V segment lost 4 bases, leaving 2 bases of the junction unmatched. This CDR3 region has 15 residues. Germline V gene lookup returns CDR1 SGHAT and CDR2 FQDESV (reference sequence). CDR3 amino acids: CASSWGLAGNNEQFF. The CDR3 DNA reads as TGTGCCAGCAGCTGGGGACTAGCGGGGAACAATGAGCAGTTCTTC.

The CDR3, as DNA: TGTGCCAGCAGTTACTCGTCCTCCTACGAGCAGTACTTC. This gives the protein CASSYSSSYEQYF. The genes are TRBV6-6 and TRBJ2-7; no clear D. This CDR3 is 13 amino acids long. The V and J ends lost 0 bases and 0 bases respectively, with 3 bases between them. Germline values: CDR1 MNHNY, CDR2 SVGAGI (reference sequence).

The chain has TRBV27 and TRBJ1-4, with a tentative D call TRBD1 (6 bases). CDR1 and CDR2 from the germline V gene are MNHEY and SMNVEV (reference sequence). Between the trimmed V and J ends, which lost 2 bases and 8 bases, there was a span of 15 bases. This CDR3 has 15 amino acids. CDR3 region: CASSLMWGRREKLFF. The DNA of the CDR3 is TGTGCCAGCAGTTTAATGTGGGGGCGCCGAGAAAAACTGTTTTTT.

This clone came up a few times. This chain uses TRBV25-1 with TRBJ2-7; TRBD2 aligns across 7 bases. V gave up 0 bases and J gave up 3 bases; unmatched junction bases: 5. The CDR3 has 15 residues. Germline CDR1 and CDR2: MGHDK and SYGVNS. The CDR3 region has the DNA TGTGCCAGCAGTGAATATGCGGGGGACGACTACGAGCAGTACTTC. Encoded protein: CASSEYAGDDYEQYF.

The J gene is TRBJ1-2, the V gene TRBV5-4, with D possibly TRBD1 on 5 matching bases. Germline lookup yields CDR1 SGHNT and CDR2 YYREEE (reference sequence). CDR3 length: 15 amino acids. Trimming left V 4 bases short and J 4 bases short, with 17 bases between. The CDR3 bases are TGTGCCAGCAGCCCTCGACAGCCGGAGAGCTATGGCTACACCTTC. This codes for CASSPRQPESYGYTF.

The chain links TRBV2 to TRBJ2-3; TRBD2 aligns across 11 bases. CDR3 size: 18 residues. With V trimmed by 5 bases and J by 9 bases, 19 bases remained unmatched. Looked up from germline, CDR1 is SNHLY and CDR2 is FYNNEI. This CDR3 reads CASSKTSGVSARSRTQYF. The CDR3 region has the DNA TGTGCCAGCAGTAAGACTAGCGGGGTTTCGGCTCGATCCAGGACGCAGTATTTT. The full variable domain, rest sourced from reference TRBV2 and TRBJ2-3, is EPEVTQTPSHQVTQMGQEVILRCVPISNHLYFYWYRQILGQKVEFLVSFYNNEISEKSEIFDDQFSVERPDGSNFTLKIRSTKLEDSAMYFCASSKTSGVSARSRTQYFGPGTRLTVL.